This TCR beta chain came from a study of Graves' ophthalmopathy and Graves' hyperthyroidism. A diagnosis was made from clinical symptoms together with serum thyroxine, TRAb, thyroid ultrasound and orbital computed tomography. This clonotype was seen many times. Its antigen is not identified. With 2 bases removed from V and 0 bases from J, the gap between germline ends came to 14 bases. This CDR3 has 16 amino acids. Study results and caveats: Among thyroid clonotypes expanded above 0.001 frequency, most also appeared in blood.

Amplification of the TCR beta CDR3 regions used RNA transcripts (as template). The authors performed first-round RT-PCR with HTBI primers and then a second-round multiplex PCR. TCRdb fed the multiplex PCR reads into MiXCR, producing one record per CDR3 protein. Of about 410,000 distinct CDR3 sequences listed, about 17% are singletons. This TCR was recovered from a woman aged 18-29 years with Graves' ophthalmopathy. This chain links TRBV12-3 or TRBV12-4 with TRBJ2-7; a weak D match, TRBD1 (5 bases). Input material: peripheral blood. CDR3 sequence reads: CASSLFDRFSSYEQYF. The CDR3 DNA reads TGTGCCAGCAGTTTATTCGACAGATTTAGCTCCTACGAGCAGTACTTC.